This T cell receptor beta chain was recorded in a study of cytomegalovirus exposure and HLA in healthy donors. Findings of the study overall: Reportedly, cytomegalovirus status was diagnosed with high sensitivity and specificity.

In regard to this clone: The antigen remains undetermined.

The PCR employed 60 Vbeta primers together with 13 Jbeta primers. Sequencing was performed with immunoSEQ multiplex PCR; in TCRdb, only in-frame clones are kept and a portion is missing. The sample gives around 160,000 clones, approximately 73% of which show up once; roughly 1.4% is in the top ten. The CDR3 runs to 15 residues. V trimming: 1 base; J trimming: 2 bases; junction bases outside the gene matches: 3. CDR1 and CDR2 from the germline V gene are SGHTA and FQGNSA. The specimen sequenced was PBMCs. This TCR was sampled from a man in his forties or fifties in good health and CMV-seronegative. This rearrangement joins TRBV7-2 to TRBJ2-5; 8 bases match TRBD1. CDR3 DNA sequence: TGTGCCAGCAGCTTAGGGACAGGGCAACAAGAGACCCAGTACTTC. Residues: CASSLGTGQQETQYF.